This T cell receptor (beta chain) is drawn from a study of type 1 and type 2 diabetes patients. In the study overall: The cohort mixed type 1 diabetes, type 2 diabetes and nondiabetic donors.

Trimming cost V 2 bases and J 4 bases; bases outside gene matches: 8. The CDR3 loop spans 17 amino acids. The germline CDR1 and CDR2 sequences are SGHVS and FQNEAQ. Amplification started from genomic DNA. A primer set of 30 forward and 13 reverse primers amplified the CDR3. TCRdb fed the multiplex PCR reads into MiXCR, producing one record per CDR3 protein. Here the sample spans about 250,000 distinct CDR3 sequences, around 47% being singletons. This clonotype was obtained from a man in his late teens or twenties with type 2 diabetes. Material for sequencing was peripheral blood mononuclear cells (PBMCs). The chain carries TRBV7-8 and TRBJ2-3; 11 bases line up with TRBD2. CDR3 residues: CASSLRFSGGEADTQYF. The CDR3 DNA reads TGTGCCAGCAGCTTAAGGTTTAGCGGGGGGGAAGCAGATACGCAGTATTTT.